The clone carrying this TCR beta chain was counted at least ten times. The antigen remains unidentified. The data are from a study of response to subunit inactivated influenza vaccine. Each CDR3 protein gets one entry after TCRdb re-called the RT-PCR reads with MiXCR. The sample lists around 850,000 distinct CDR3 sequences, roughly 18% seen once, with roughly 11% in the top ten. The germline V gene has CDR1 MDHEN and CDR2 SYDVKM. Trimming took 3 bases from V and 2 from J; bases not matched to a gene: 4. The CDR3 sequence is 16 residues long. Study-wide points: Authors suggested that a seasonal influenza vaccination recruits few new T cells each time.

The specimen was PBMCs from blood, collected around 5 days after vaccination. V is TRBV28 and J is TRBJ2-1, with TRBD2 matching over 10 bases. The sequence derives from a man aged 45 to 65 who received an inactivated influenza vaccine. The DNA for the CDR3 is TGTGCCAGCAGTTTTCTTGGGACTAGCGCCTACAATGAGCAGTTCTTC. As protein: CASSFLGTSAYNEQFF.